Below are 4 T cell receptor beta chains sequenced from a single sample in a study of siplizumab effects on memory and regulatory T cells. TCRdb's copy holds only in-frame clones and misses some; the assay was immunoSEQ multiplex PCR. The sample carries about 55,000 clones, about 97% recorded once. The material sequenced was naive CD4+ T cells sorted from blood. The receptor source for this set is a human donor in good health.

Turning to this clone: A junction end diverges from the germline sequence, so it may reflect a read error. This specimen includes other DNA sequences encoding the same CDR3. The chain combines TRBV29-1 with TRBJ2-2, with a weak D call TRBD2 (6 bases). CDR1 is SQVTM and CDR2 is ANQGSEA in the germline V gene. The CDR3 sequence is 13 residues long. For the CDR3, the DNA is TGCAGCGTTGAACCGGGAGACACCGGGGAACTGTTTTTT. Its protein product is CSVEPGDTGELFF.

The V call is TRBV5-6, the J call TRBJ1-2; 9 bases align to TRBD1. The length of the CDR3 is 17 residues. Germline CDR1 and CDR2: SGHDT and YYEEEE. The ends lost 4 bases at V and 5 bases at J; junction bases unmatched: 15. The CDR3, as DNA: TGTGCCAGCAGCCGCCGGGACAGGGTCGCCCTAATATATGGCTACACCTTC. This gives the protein CASSRRDRVALIYGYTF.

This chain connects TRBV6-5 to TRBJ2-7, with 8 bases fitting TRBD1. V shed 1 base and J 2 bases; nucleotides not matched to a gene: 7. Germline V CDR1 and CDR2: MNHEY, SVGAGI. The CDR3 is 16 residues long. This chain's CDR3 is CASSYYVRGHPYEQYF. The CDR3 DNA reads as TGTGCCAGCAGTTACTACGTCAGGGGGCATCCCTACGAGCAGTACTTC.

The rearrangement joins TRBV10-3 to TRBJ1-1, with D possibly being TRBD1 (6 bases). The V gene lost 0 bases and the J gene lost 10 bases, with 15 bases spanning the gap. The CDR3 is 14 residues long. Germline V gene data show CDR1 as ENHRY and CDR2 as SYGVKD. CDR3 DNA sequence: TGTGCCATCAGTGAGTCGTCGTACTCCAGGGGAGCTTTCTTT. This encodes CAISESSYSRGAFF.